What follows are 24 T cell receptor beta chains derived from one specimen sequenced in a study of cytomegalovirus exposure and HLA in healthy donors. PCR was performed using 60 Vbeta and 13 Jbeta primers. Clones were read by immunoSEQ multiplex PCR, and TCRdb kept only the in-frame ones, dropping some. The table has about 150,000 clones, approximately 85% seen once. Sequenced sample: PBMCs. The receptors were gathered from a man aged 50-60 years in good health and CMV-seropositive.

The table lists this clone with a few counts. The chain combines TRBV25-1 with TRBJ1-5; D might be TRBD1 (5 bases). Trimming removed 2 bases at V and 4 bases at J, with 12 bases between. The length of the CDR3 is 15 residues. From germline, CDR1 is MGHDK and CDR2 SYGVNS. In DNA, the CDR3 is TGTGCCAGCAGTGAAAGGGGTGGGGAAAATCAGCCCCAGCATTTT. Its translation: CASSERGGENQPQHF.

The CDR3 DNA follows: TGTGCCACTACAGGGCCTAGAGGTGAAGCTTTCTTT. It codes for CATTGPRGEAFF. The chain employs TRBV27 and TRBJ1-1, with a possible D match to TRBD1 (6 bases). This CDR3 spans 12 amino acids. Germline V lookup: CDR1 MNHEY, CDR2 SMNVEV (reference sequence). V lost 10 bases to trimming and J lost 7 bases, with 16 bases between them.

The rearrangement links TRBV19 to TRBJ2-3; 8 nucleotides align to TRBD1. Germline values: CDR1 LNHDA, CDR2 SQIVND (reference sequence). CDR3 length: 13 residues. Trimming cost V 6 bases and J 4 bases; bases outside gene matches: 3. This CDR3 is CASRMTGADTQYF. CDR3 nucleotide sequence: TGTGCCAGTAGGATGACAGGGGCAGATACGCAGTATTTT.

The chain couples TRBV11-3 to TRBJ2-5; 8 bases are shared with TRBD1. Germline CDR1 and CDR2: SGHNT and YENEEA. J lost 1 base, V lost 11 bases, and 9 bases had no gene match. This CDR3 has 14 amino acids. The CDR3 spells CAGNQGAFQETQYF. The CDR3 DNA follows: TGTGCCGGGAACCAGGGGGCGTTCCAAGAGACCCAGTACTTC.

The chain combines TRBV6-1 with TRBJ1-5, with TRBD1 matching 9 bases. V trimming: 8 bases; J trimming: 3 bases; junction bases outside the gene matches: 8. The CDR3 runs 15 residues. CDR1 and CDR2 (germline): MNHNS, SASEGT. The CDR3 spells CASFPGQGYNQPQHF. The CDR3 DNA sequence: TGTGCCAGCTTCCCGGGACAGGGTTACAATCAGCCCCAGCATTTT.

The V and J genes are TRBV14 and TRBJ2-3; possible D gene TRBD2, 6 bases. Trimming took off 1 base at V and 9 bases at J, with 23 bases between the two ends. Germline V gene lookup returns CDR1 SGHDN and CDR2 FVKESK. The CDR3 covers 17 residues. CDR3 amino acids: CASSQGKGRERRWTQYF. The CDR3 DNA follows: TGTGCCAGCAGCCAAGGGAAAGGTCGGGAGAGACGTTGGACGCAGTATTTT.

The CDR3 here is CASSPGGREGLETQYF. The CDR3 DNA follows: TGTGCCAGCAGCCCCGGGGGGCGGGAGGGTTTGGAGACCCAGTACTTC. The J gene is TRBJ2-5, the V gene TRBV5-4, with 9 bases identical to TRBD2. Germline V lookup: CDR1 SGHNT, CDR2 YYREEE (reference sequence). V was clipped by 4 bases and J by 5 bases; unmatched bases: 12. CDR3 length equals 16 residues.

V and J are TRBV4-1 and TRBJ2-5, with 15 bases that match TRBD2. V trimming: 3 bases; J trimming: 5 bases; junction bases outside the gene matches: 4. The CDR3 covers 16 residues. The germline V gene has CDR1 MGHRA and CDR2 YSYEKL. CDR3 nucleotide sequence: TGCGCCAGCAGCCAGGGACTAGCGGGAGGTGGGGAGACCCAGTACTTC. Translating gives CASSQGLAGGGETQYF.

This chain joins TRBV11-2 and TRBJ2-3; 14 bases map to TRBD2. The CDR3 covers 17 residues. The junction had 0 bases not matched to a gene; V was cut back by 1 base and J by 0 bases. The germline gives CDR1 SGHAT, CDR2 FQNNGV. The CDR3 here is CASSLGLAGGSTDTQYF. The CDR3 coding sequence is TGTGCCAGCAGCTTAGGACTAGCGGGAGGGAGCACAGATACGCAGTATTTT.

This clone appeared a few times. The sample holds other DNA sequences that translate to the same CDR3. The chain joins TRBV9 to TRBJ1-1; D gene unclear. The CDR3 has 13 amino acids. Germline CDR1 is SGDLS and CDR2 is YYNGEE. V gave up 0 bases and J gave up 1 base, with 4 bases separating them. Here the CDR3 DNA reads TGTGCCAGCAGCGTAGCAGGGAACACTGAAGCTTTCTTT. Its translation is CASSVAGNTEAFF.

The CDR3 DNA reads TGTGCCAGCAGCCAACTGGAGGTGGGCACTGAAGCTTTCTTT. Protein: CASSQLEVGTEAFF. This rearrangement joins TRBV7-2 to TRBJ1-1; the D is unclear. CDR1 is SGHTA, CDR2 FQGNSA, per germline. This CDR3 is 14 amino acids long. The germline V and J ends were trimmed by 5 bases and 4 bases, with 14 bases remaining between them.

The chain is built from TRBV28 and TRBJ1-2; TRBD1 is a possible D gene (6 bases). Germline lookup yields CDR1 MDHEN and CDR2 SYDVKM. The CDR3 sequence is 15 residues long. The germline V and J ends were trimmed by 5 bases and 2 bases, with 15 bases remaining between them. The CDR3 bases are TGTGCCAGCAGTGTACCGGGACACCCGAACTATGGCTACACCTTC. Its protein is CASSVPGHPNYGYTF.

In this sample, this clone turned up a few times. The gene calls are TRBV19 and TRBJ2-3; D possibly corresponds to TRBD2 (6 bases). The CDR3 has 15 amino acids. V dropped 5 bases and J dropped 2 bases, with 14 bases sitting between them. The germline V gene has CDR1 LNHDA and CDR2 SQIVND (reference sequence). The CDR3: CASSPLGTLTDTQYF. The CDR3, as DNA: TGTGCCAGTAGTCCGTTGGGGACTCTCACAGATACGCAGTATTTT.

The V and J genes are TRBV30 and TRBJ2-7; no clear D gene. Germline CDR1 reads GTSNPN; CDR2 reads SVGIG (reference sequence). The ends were cut back, 2 bases at V and 5 bases at J, with 10 bases in the middle. The CDR3 consists of 12 residues. The CDR3 here is CAWSRLVHEQYF. The CDR3 DNA sequence: TGTGCCTGGAGTCGGCTAGTCCACGAGCAGTACTTC. The complete variable domain, with remaining parts taken from reference TRBV30 and TRBJ2-7, reads SQTIHQWPATLVQPVGSPLSLECTVEGTSNPNLYWYRQAAGRGLQLLFYSVGIGQISSEVPQNLSASRPQDRQFILSSKKLLLSDSGFYLCAWSRLVHEQYFGPGTRLTVT.

This chain uses TRBV7-2 with TRBJ2-5; 8 nucleotides align to TRBD1. The junction had 7 bases not matched to a gene; V was cut back by 5 bases and J by 5 bases. CDR1 is SGHTA, CDR2 FQGNSA, per germline. The CDR3 length is 14 residues. The CDR3 is CASSTSRGHETQYF. The CDR3 DNA reads TGTGCCAGCAGCACAAGCAGGGGGCATGAGACCCAGTACTTC.

The rearrangement links TRBV6-1 to TRBJ1-6; 7 bases line up with TRBD1. The CDR3 spans 14 residues. Germline trimming cut 4 bases from V and 6 bases from J; bases unmatched to any gene: 3. Germline CDR1 and CDR2: MNHNS and SASEGT. The CDR3 region has the DNA TGTGCCAGCAGTGGGGGACAGCGTAATTCACCCCTCCACTTT. This encodes CASSGGQRNSPLHF.

V and J are TRBV10-3 and TRBJ1-1; no firm D call. Germline V gene lookup returns CDR1 ENHRY and CDR2 SYGVKD. This CDR3 is built from 13 residues. V was trimmed by 3 bases and J by 5 bases, leaving 10 bases between them. This CDR3 is CAISDSGLTEAFF. The DNA of the CDR3 is TGTGCCATCAGTGATTCAGGTTTGACTGAAGCTTTCTTT.

This chain's CDR3 is CASSTGAGGTGELFF. As DNA, the CDR3 is TGTGCCAGCAGTACTGGGGCAGGAGGGACCGGGGAGCTGTTTTTT. This chain uses TRBV28 with TRBJ2-2; maybe TRBD2 (6 bases). This CDR3 is 15 amino acids long. CDR1 is MDHEN and CDR2 is SYDVKM in the germline V gene. The V end lost 5 bases, the J end lost 5 bases, and 15 bases lay between the germline ends.

V and J are TRBV30 and TRBJ2-2, with TRBD1 identical over 7 bases. V lost 2 bases to trimming and J lost 0 bases; unmatched junction nucleotides: 3. Looked up from germline, CDR1 is GTSNPN and CDR2 is SVGIG (reference sequence). The CDR3 loop spans 15 amino acids. The CDR3 nucleotides are TGTGCCTGGAGTCCTGGGACAGCGAACACCGGGGAGCTGTTTTTT. This sequence encodes CAWSPGTANTGELFF.

The chain couples TRBV2 to TRBJ2-1; D is uncertain. V was shortened by 4 bases and J by 6 bases, with 7 bases between the two germline ends. Germline values: CDR1 SNHLY, CDR2 FYNNEI. The length of the CDR3 is 12 residues. The CDR3 DNA reads TGTGCCAGCAGTGTGGAGCGCAATGAGCAGTTCTTC. It specifies CASSVERNEQFF.

This chain links TRBV11-2 with TRBJ2-2; D not resolved. Per germline, CDR1 SGHAT and CDR2 FQNNGV. The CDR3 length is 13 residues. V lost 7 bases and J 4 bases, leaving 10 bases between the germline ends. CDR3 loop: CASTQQSTGELFF. CDR3 coding DNA: TGTGCCAGCACCCAACAGAGCACCGGGGAGCTGTTTTTT.

The V and J genes are TRBV5-4 and TRBJ1-1, with D maybe TRBD1 (5 bases). V lost 1 base and J 5 bases, leaving 9 bases between the germline ends. Germline V gene data show CDR1 as SGHNT and CDR2 as YYREEE (reference sequence). The CDR3 is 13 amino acids. The CDR3 DNA sequence: TGTGCCAGCAGCTTGCCAGGGAATACTGAAGCTTTCTTT. The encoded protein is CASSLPGNTEAFF.

This chain joins TRBV4-1 and TRBJ2-1; maybe TRBD2 (7 bases). V lost 6 bases and J 7 bases, leaving 16 bases between the germline ends. The germline V gene encodes CDR1 MGHRA and CDR2 YSYEKL. CDR3 size: 14 residues. The CDR3 DNA is TGCGCCAGCAGTCGCGGGGGCAGCGCAAATGAGCAGTTCTTC. This translates into CASSRGGSANEQFF.

V and J are TRBV6-4 and TRBJ2-7; TRBD1 aligns across 9 bases. This CDR3 contains 16 residues. J lost 5 bases, V lost 5 bases, and 13 bases had no gene match. Germline V gene data show CDR1 as MRHNA and CDR2 as SNTAGT. The CDR3 spells CASSRAPGQGKHEQYF. The CDR3 nucleotides read TGTGCCAGCAGTCGTGCCCCGGGACAGGGAAAGCACGAGCAGTACTTC.